Listed here are 18 T cell receptor beta chains from one sample, sequenced in a study of blood T cell repertoires in COVID-19. The repertoire was sequenced with immunoSEQ multiplex PCR; TCRdb's copy has only in-frame clones and lacks some. This sample has around 43,000 clones, with around 79% found just once. The specimen sequenced was peripheral blood. The receptor source for this set is a human donor in a cohort sampled during active COVID-19.

The rearrangement uses TRBV7-9 and TRBJ1-3, with D unclear. The CDR3 is 16 amino acids. The germline V and J ends were trimmed by 3 bases and 0 bases, with 12 bases remaining between them. Germline assignment: CDR1 SEHNR and CDR2 FQNEAQ (reference sequence). CDR3 nucleotide sequence: TGTGCCAGCAGCTTTGGGCAGTCCCTCTCTGGAAACACCATATATTTT. The encoded protein is CASSFGQSLSGNTIYF.

This clone appeared a few times. V and J are TRBV7-2 and TRBJ2-3, with D uncertain. Germline values: CDR1 SGHTA, CDR2 FQGNSA. The V end was cut by 0 bases, the J end by 4 bases, with 5 bases between. The CDR3 runs 13 residues. The DNA for the CDR3 is TGTGCCAGCAGCTTAGCGGGCCCAGATACGCAGTATTTT. It specifies CASSLAGPDTQYF. The full variable domain, rest sourced from reference TRBV7-2 and TRBJ2-3, is GAGVSQSPSNKVTEKGKDVELRCDPISGHTALYWYRQSLGQGLEFLIYFQGNSAPDKSGLPSDRFSAERTGGSVSTLTIQRTQQEDSAVYLCASSLAGPDTQYFGPGTRLTVL.

The rearrangement uses TRBV5-5 and TRBJ2-7, with 7 bases lining up with TRBD1. The germline CDR1 and CDR2 sequences are SGHKS and YYEKEE (reference sequence). This CDR3 has 15 residues. V gave up 3 bases and J gave up 4 bases; unmatched junction bases: 10. In DNA form, the CDR3 reads TGTGCCAGCAGCTCAGGACAGGCGCATGGGTACGAGCAGTACTTC. Translating it yields CASSSGQAHGYEQYF.

The rearrangement uses TRBV5-8 and TRBJ1-5, with a tentative D call TRBD1 (5 bases). CDR1 and CDR2 from the germline V gene are SGHTS and YDEGEE. This CDR3 contains 18 residues. Between the trimmed V and J ends, which lost 0 bases and 0 bases, there was a span of 16 bases. The CDR3, as DNA: TGTGCCAGCAGCTTGGCCAAAGACAGTCGGAATAGCAATCAGCCCCAGCATTTT. Translation gives CASSLAKDSRNSNQPQHF.

The chain links TRBV18 to TRBJ2-3, with D perhaps TRBD2 (6 bases). The CDR3 length is 16 residues. With 3 bases removed from V and 6 bases from J, the gap between germline ends came to 19 bases. Germline V gives CDR1 KGHSH, CDR2 LQKENI. This CDR3 reads CASSPVLGGTLDTQYF. The CDR3 DNA reads TGTGCCAGCTCACCCGTCCTGGGCGGGACCTTGGATACGCAGTATTTT.

The genes are TRBV25-1 and TRBJ1-4; 8 bases agree with TRBD1. Germline values: CDR1 MGHDK, CDR2 SYGVNS. V shed 4 bases, J shed 5 bases, and the junction held 9 bases outside the gene matches. This CDR3 has 16 amino acids. The CDR3 DNA reads TGTGCCAGCAGTGTCTCTACCCCAGGGGGCAATGAAAAACTGTTTTTT. It specifies CASSVSTPGGNEKLFF.

The genes are TRBV5-1 and TRBJ1-6; perhaps TRBD1 as D (6 bases). The CDR3 sequence is 14 residues long. CDR1 and CDR2 (germline): SGHRS, YFSETQ. Trimming pared 3 bases from V and 8 bases from J, leaving 12 bases between. The CDR3 nucleotides read TGCGCCAGCAGCTGGGGGCAAAATGATTCACCCCTCCACTTT. Translation gives CASSWGQNDSPLHF.

The V and J genes are TRBV5-1 and TRBJ2-5, with a tentative D call TRBD2 (9 bases). The CDR3 contains 16 residues. Trimming pared 1 base from V and 4 bases from J, leaving 17 bases between. Germline CDR1 and CDR2: SGHRS and YFSETQ. The DNA of the CDR3 is TGCGCCAGCAGCTTGTCCCTAGCGGGACAGGCAGAGACCCAGTACTTC. It translates to CASSLSLAGQAETQYF.

The rearrangement uses TRBV7-2 and TRBJ2-1; 7 bases line up with TRBD2. This CDR3 spans 11 amino acids. CDR1 and CDR2 from the germline V gene are SGHTA and FQGNSA. V lost 3 bases, J lost 14 bases, and 4 bases stayed unmatched. CDR3 sequence reads: CASSLGGREFF. In nucleotides, the CDR3 is TGTGCCAGCAGCTTGGGGGGGAGGGAGTTCTTC.

The chain recombines TRBV23-1 with TRBJ2-7; TRBD1 matches 7 bases. TRBV23-1 carries the ORF label, with uncertain function. The CDR3 extends over 16 amino acids. Trimming at V came to 0 bases and at J to 0 bases, leaving 5 bases not matched to a gene. CDR3 coding DNA: TGCGCCAGCAGTCAATCGAAAGGGGGCAGCTCCTACGAGCAGTACTTC. It translates to CASSQSKGGSSYEQYF.

This clone has just one count. The chain carries TRBV3-1 (or the pseudogene TRBV3-2) and TRBJ1-2, with 7 bases identical to TRBD1. The CDR3 has 13 amino acids. The germline gives CDR1 LGHDT, CDR2 YNNKEL (reference sequence). With V trimmed by 6 bases and J by 3 bases, 4 bases remained unmatched. The CDR3 DNA sequence: TGTGCCAGCAGGCTTACAGGGGACTATGGCTACACCTTC. Translation: CASRLTGDYGYTF.

This clone was observed a handful of times. The CDR3 DNA reads as TGCGCCAGCAGCCAAGGGTTTGCCCCGGGGGGCTATGGCTACACCTTC. Translated, it gives CASSQGFAPGGYGYTF. This rearrangement joins TRBV4-1 to TRBJ1-2; a weak D match, TRBD1 (5 bases). V gave up 1 base and J gave up 4 bases, with 16 bases separating them. In germline, CDR1 is MGHRA, CDR2 YSYEKL. The CDR3 consists of 16 residues.

V and J are TRBV27 and TRBJ2-1, with D maybe TRBD2 (5 bases). V was clipped by 10 bases and J by 0 bases, with 16 bases between them. The CDR3 loop spans 15 amino acids. Germline V gene sequence: CDR1 MNHEY, CDR2 SMNVEV (reference sequence). In DNA form, the CDR3 reads TGTGCCACACGGGATCTCGTGAGCTCCTACAATGAGCAGTTCTTC. Translating gives CATRDLVSSYNEQFF.

V usage is TRBV6-5 and J usage is TRBJ2-1; perhaps TRBD2 as D (5 bases). The CDR3 consists of 15 residues. Trimming left V 8 bases short and J 3 bases short, with 17 bases between. The germline CDR1 and CDR2 sequences are MNHEY and SVGAGI. The CDR3 DNA reads as TGTGCCAGCTCGACGACCCAGCGGAGCTACAATGAGCAGTTCTTC. Protein product: CASSTTQRSYNEQFF.

This rearrangement joins TRBV6-2 or TRBV6-3 to TRBJ2-5; 7 positions agree with TRBD2. The V and J ends lost 2 bases and 5 bases, in that order; junction bases with no gene match: 8. Germline lookup yields CDR1 MNHEY and CDR2 SVGEGT. The length of the CDR3 is 15 residues. DNA of the CDR3: TGTGCCAGCAGTTACGGGGGGGAGGCTCTGGAGACCCAGTACTTC. Translating it yields CASSYGGEALETQYF.

The chain joins TRBV27 to TRBJ2-7; TRBD2 agrees at 12 bases. The V gene end was trimmed by 8 bases and the J gene end by 3 bases; junction bases not matched to a gene: 5. Germline V CDR1 and CDR2: MNHEY, SMNVEV (reference sequence). This CDR3 region has 14 residues. The CDR3 region is CASSRTSGVYEQYF. The CDR3 DNA reads TGTGCCAGCTCAAGGACTAGCGGGGTCTACGAGCAGTACTTC.

The chain employs TRBV4-2 and TRBJ2-3, with 7 bases lining up with TRBD1. Germline CDR1 LGHNA, CDR2 YNFKEQ. J gave up 4 bases and V 0 bases, and 4 bases lay outside the gene matches. CDR3 length: 15 residues. CDR3 sequence reads: CASSQEVQGADTQYF. The CDR3 nucleotides are TGTGCCAGCAGCCAAGAGGTCCAGGGGGCAGATACGCAGTATTTT.

The count of this clone is one. This chain joins TRBV7-9 and TRBJ2-3, with D hard to call. The V and J ends lost 8 bases and 3 bases respectively, with 12 bases between them. Germline CDR1 reads SEHNR; CDR2 reads FQNEAQ (reference sequence). There are 13 residues in the CDR3. The CDR3 nucleotides are TGTGCCAGCGATTCGGGTTCGACAGATACGCAGTATTTT. Translation gives CASDSGSTDTQYF.